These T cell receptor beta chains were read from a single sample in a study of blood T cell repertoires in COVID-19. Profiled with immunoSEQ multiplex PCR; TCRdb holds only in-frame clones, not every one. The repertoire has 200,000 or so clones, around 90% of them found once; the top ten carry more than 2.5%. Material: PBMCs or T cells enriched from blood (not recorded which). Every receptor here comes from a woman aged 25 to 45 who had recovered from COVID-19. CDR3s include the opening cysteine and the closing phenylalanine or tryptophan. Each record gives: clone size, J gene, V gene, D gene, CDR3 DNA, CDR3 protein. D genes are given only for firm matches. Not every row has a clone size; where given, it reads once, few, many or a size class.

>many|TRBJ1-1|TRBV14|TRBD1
TGTGCCAGCAGCCAAGCGACCGGGACAGGGGCAATGAACACTGAAGCTTTCTTT
CASSQATGTGAMNTEAFF
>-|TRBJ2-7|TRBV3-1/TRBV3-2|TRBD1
TGTGCCAGCAGCCAAAGCCGAGACAGGGGGCCCTCCTACGAGCAGTACTTC
CASSQSRDRGPSYEQYF
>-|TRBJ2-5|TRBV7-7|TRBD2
TGTGCCAGCAGCTTAGTGGGCTACGGGGGGGAGACCCAGTACTTC
CASSLVGYGGETQYF
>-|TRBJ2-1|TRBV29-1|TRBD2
TGCAGCGTTGAACCGACTAGCGGCTCCTACAATGAGCAGTTCTTC
CSVEPTSGSYNEQFF
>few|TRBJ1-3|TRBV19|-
TGTGCCAGTAAAGTCCAACAGGGTAGCTCTGGAAACACCATATATTTT
CASKVQQGSSGNTIYF
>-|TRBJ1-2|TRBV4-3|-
TGCGCCAGCAGCCAAGATCACGCAGGGACTAACTATGGCTACACCTTC
CASSQDHAGTNYGYTF
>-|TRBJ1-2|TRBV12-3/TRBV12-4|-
TGTGCCAGCAGTTCCCGGGAGGGGGAGCTCCGTTTC
CASSSREGELRF
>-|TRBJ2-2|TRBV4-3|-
TGCGCCAGCAGCCAAGATCGGGTCACCGGGGAGCTGTTTTTT
CASSQDRVTGELFF
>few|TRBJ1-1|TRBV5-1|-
TGCGCCAGCAGCCCTATTAGAGGGAACACTGAAGCTTTCTTT
CASSPIRGNTEAFF
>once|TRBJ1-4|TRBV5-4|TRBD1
TGTGCCAGCAGCTCCGGGACAGGCTCGGAAAAACTGTTTTTT
CASSSGTGSEKLFF
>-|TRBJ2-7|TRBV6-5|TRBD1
TGTGCCAGCAGTTACGACAGGGGGCGGTACGAGCAGTACTTC
CASSYDRGRYEQYF
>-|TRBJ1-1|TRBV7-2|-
TGTGCCAGCAGCTTAGATAACAGGGAAGGCACTGAAGCTTTCTTT
CASSLDNREGTEAFF
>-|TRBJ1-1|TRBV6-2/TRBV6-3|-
TGTGCCAGCAGTTACCCCCCAGGGCACACTGAAGCTTTCTTT
CASSYPPGHTEAFF
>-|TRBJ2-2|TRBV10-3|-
TGTGCCATCACTCCTCAGGGGCCCAAGACCGGGGAGCTGTTTTTT
CAITPQGPKTGELFF
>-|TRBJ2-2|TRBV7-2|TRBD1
TGTGCCAGCAGCCCTGGGACAGGGCTCAACACCGGGGAGCTGTTTTTT
CASSPGTGLNTGELFF
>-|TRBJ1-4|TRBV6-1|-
TGTGCCAGCAGTGAGCCAGGGGCAGGTGTGGCTAATGAAAAACTGTTTTTT
CASSEPGAGVANEKLFF
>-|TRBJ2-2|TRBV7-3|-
TGTGCCAGCAGCCCGTTTCGGGATGCCGGGGAGCTGTTTTTT
CASSPFRDAGELFF
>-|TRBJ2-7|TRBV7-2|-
TGTGCCAGCAGCTCACTATACGAGCAGTACTTC
CASSSLYEQYF
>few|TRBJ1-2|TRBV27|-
TGTGCCAGCAGTTTAACAGGGACGAACAGTTATGGCTACACCTTC
CASSLTGTNSYGYTF
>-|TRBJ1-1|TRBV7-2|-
TGTGCCAGCAGCCCCCGAACCTCCAGGGTTTTGAACACTGAAGCTTTCTTT
CASSPRTSRVLNTEAFF
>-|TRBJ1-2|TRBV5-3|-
TGTGCCAGAAGCTTGGCTGCCAGGGATGGCTACACCTTC
CARSLAARDGYTF
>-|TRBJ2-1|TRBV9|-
TGTGCCAGCAGTCTCGGAGTTGTCGCCTACAATGAGCAGTTCTTC
CASSLGVVAYNEQFF
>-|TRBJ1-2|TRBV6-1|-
TGTGCCAGCAGTGATTGGGGGGGGAGTAACTATGGCTACACCTTC
CASSDWGGSNYGYTF
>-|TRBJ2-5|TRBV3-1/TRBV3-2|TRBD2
TGTGCCAGCAGCCAAGATAAAACTAGCGGGTCCCAAGAGACCCAGTACTTC
CASSQDKTSGSQETQYF
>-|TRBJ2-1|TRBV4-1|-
TGCGCCAGCAGCCACCACAAATACAATGAGCAGTTCTTC
CASSHHKYNEQFF
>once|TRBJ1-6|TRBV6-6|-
TGTGCCAGCAGTCGGTCTGTAGATAATTCACCCCTCCACTTT
CASSRSVDNSPLHF
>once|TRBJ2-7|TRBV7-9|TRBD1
TGTGCCAGCAGCTCGCAGGGGGCTGATGCCTACGAGCAGTACTTC
CASSSQGADAYEQYF
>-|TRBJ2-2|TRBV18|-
TGTGCCAGCTCAGGACAAAGGAACACCGGGGAGCTGTTTTTT
CASSGQRNTGELFF
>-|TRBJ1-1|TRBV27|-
TGTGCCAGCAGTTTATTCTCCAGGGTGTCATCGGAAGCTTTCTTT
CASSLFSRVSSEAFF
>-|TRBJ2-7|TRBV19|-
TGTGCCAGTAGTATTCGTCCAGGGAACTACGAGCAGTACTTC
CASSIRPGNYEQYF
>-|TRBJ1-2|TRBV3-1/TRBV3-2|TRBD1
TGTGCCACTGGACAGGGGTCCTATGGCTACACCTTC
CATGQGSYGYTF
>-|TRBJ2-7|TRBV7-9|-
TGTGCCAGCAGCTTATTTGAGTACTACGAGCAGTACTTC
CASSLFEYYEQYF
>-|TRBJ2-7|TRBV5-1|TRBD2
TGCGCCAGCAGCGCGGGAGGCGCTGCTTACGAGCAGTACTTC
CASSAGGAAYEQYF
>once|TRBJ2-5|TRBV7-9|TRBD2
TGTGCCAGCAGGCTACTAGGACTAGAAGAGACCCAGTACTTC
CASRLLGLEETQYF
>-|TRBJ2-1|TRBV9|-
TGTGCCAGCAGCGGGAGGGGTAGCTCCTACAATGAGCAGTTCTTC
CASSGRGSSYNEQFF
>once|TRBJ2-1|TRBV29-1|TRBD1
TGCAGCGTTGCCGGGACAGGCTACAATGAGCAGTTCTTC
CSVAGTGYNEQFF
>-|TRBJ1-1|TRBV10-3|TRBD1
TGTGCCATCAGTGAGTACAGGGGGGCTGGCATGAACACTGAAGCTTTCTTT
CAISEYRGAGMNTEAFF
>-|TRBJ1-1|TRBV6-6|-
TGTGCCAGCCAAACGACAGCGAAGAACACTGAAGCTTTCTTT
CASQTTAKNTEAFF
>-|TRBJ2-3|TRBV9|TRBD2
TGTGCCAGCAGCGAGACCCCACTAGCGGGCGAGACAGATACGCAGTATTTT
CASSETPLAGETDTQYF
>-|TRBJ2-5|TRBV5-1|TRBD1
TGCGCCAGCAGCTACAGGGGGCAGGAGGAGACCCAGTACTTC
CASSYRGQEETQYF
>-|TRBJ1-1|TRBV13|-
TGTGCCAGCAGCTTAGAGCCGAACACTGAAGCTTTCTTT
CASSLEPNTEAFF
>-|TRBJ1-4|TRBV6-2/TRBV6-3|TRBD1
TGTGCCAGCAGTACTAACCCAAACAGGGGAGCGAATGAAAAACTGTTTTTT
CASSTNPNRGANEKLFF
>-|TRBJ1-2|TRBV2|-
TGTGCCAGCAGGGACAGTTTCCTTAACTATGGCTACACCTTC
CASRDSFLNYGYTF
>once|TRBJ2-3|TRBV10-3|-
TGTGCCATCAGTGAACCTAGACTATCTTCTAGCACAGATACGCAGTATTTT
CAISEPRLSSSTDTQYF
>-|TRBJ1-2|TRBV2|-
TGTGCCAGACAAGACGGGGGGGCTTCTAACTATGGCTACACCTTC
CARQDGGASNYGYTF